This T cell receptor beta chain was found in a study of blood T cells in healthy people across ages. Study observations and caveats: Both naive CD4+ cell counts and diversity were greater in long-lived donors than in aged donors. The recorded TCR beta diversity per million T cells decreased in a roughly linear manner with age.

CDR1 and CDR2 from the germline V gene are DFQATT and SNEGSKA (reference sequence). This CDR3 region has 11 residues. With 5 bases clipped from V and 8 bases from J, the junction kept 3 bases outside the gene matches. Using a J-beta primer mix together with a sample-barcoded 5' primer, a second PCR was run for about 7 to 12 cycles. TCRdb reprocessed the 5' RACE reads via MiXCR and lists one record per CDR3 protein. The table lists 920,000 or so distinct CDR3 sequences, 40% to 50% of them singletons. Regarding this clonotype: As yet, its antigen is unknown.

Sequenced: blood. The receptor was derived from an older woman in good health. V is TRBV20-1 and J is TRBJ2-1, with 7 positions matching TRBD2. The CDR3 DNA is TGCAGTGCTCGGGGGGAGTATGAGCAGTTCTTC. Residues: CSARGEYEQFF.